The T cell receptor beta chain described here comes from a study of T cell responses to AZD1222 COVID-19 vaccine. Points from the study as a whole: Distributed over spike, vaccine-associated CD4 TCRs predominated at 160-218 and 743-854. Per reports, nearly half of all spike-specific TCRs target regions that are unmutated in variants.

As for this clone: Antigen unknown.

Measured with immunoSEQ multiplex PCR; TCRdb has only the in-frame clones, and not every one. The sample lists 85,000 to 130,000 clones, roughly nine tenths occurring once. After removal of 3 bases from V and 4 bases from J, the junction contained 9 bases not matched to a gene. CDR1 DFQATT and CDR2 SNEGSKA come from the germline V gene (reference sequence). The CDR3 loop spans 15 amino acids. The starting material was peripheral blood, obtained on day 0 of AZD1222 vaccination. This TCR came from an adult in good health. V and J are TRBV20-1 and TRBJ2-5, with 9 bases that match TRBD2. The chain's CDR3 is CSASSGGVLRETQYF. CDR3 DNA: TGCAGTGCTAGTAGCGGGGGTGTCTTGAGAGAGACCCAGTACTTC.